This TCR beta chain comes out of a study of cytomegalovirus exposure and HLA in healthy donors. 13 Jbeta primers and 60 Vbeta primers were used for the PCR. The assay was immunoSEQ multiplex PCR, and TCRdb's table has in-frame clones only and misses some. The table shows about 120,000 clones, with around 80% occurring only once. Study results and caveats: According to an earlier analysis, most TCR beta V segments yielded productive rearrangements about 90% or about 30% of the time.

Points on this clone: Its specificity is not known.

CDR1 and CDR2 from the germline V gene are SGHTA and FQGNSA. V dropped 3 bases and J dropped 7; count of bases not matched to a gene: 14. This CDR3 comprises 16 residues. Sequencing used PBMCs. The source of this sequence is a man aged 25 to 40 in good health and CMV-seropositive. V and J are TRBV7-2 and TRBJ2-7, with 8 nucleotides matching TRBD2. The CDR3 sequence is CASSLRRATRGGEQYF. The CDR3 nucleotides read TGTGCCAGCAGCTTGAGGAGAGCGACACGCGGGGGGGAGCAGTACTTC.